These 26 T cell receptor beta chains share one sample of origin, sequenced in a study of a mutant IDH1 vaccine in newly diagnosed glioma. Time point indicated: baseline, week 1 (first vaccination visit). As to treatment: pre-vaccination baseline after standard-of-care therapy. Generated by immunoSEQ multiplex PCR, the TCRdb table keeps only in-frame clones and is missing some. Of about 50,000 clones in the sample, 80% to 90% were seen once. Sequences were derived from PBMCs, sampled from a glioma patient treated with radiotherapy, temozolomide or both. The receptors shown here come from a man in his forties with glioma.

The chain carries TRBV25-1 and TRBJ1-2; TRBD1 matches at 7 bases. V gave up 7 bases and J gave up 4 bases; unmatched junction bases: 9. This CDR3 spans 14 amino acids. The germline CDR1 and CDR2 sequences are MGHDK and SYGVNS. CDR3 sequence: CASTTTGMGYGYTF. In DNA, the CDR3 is TGTGCCAGCACCACGACAGGGATGGGCTATGGCTACACCTTC.

V and J are TRBV6-5 and TRBJ1-2; D possibly corresponds to TRBD1 (5 bases). CDR3 length: 16 residues. From germline, CDR1 is MNHEY and CDR2 SVGAGI. Trimming pared 0 bases from V and 4 bases from J, leaving 15 bases between. The CDR3 loop is CASSYSGGGTRYGYTF. The CDR3 DNA is TGTGCCAGCAGTTACTCCGGGGGGGGGACTCGCTATGGCTACACCTTC.

This chain connects TRBV5-1 to TRBJ2-7; the D call may be TRBD1 or TRBD2 (7 bases each). Trimming took off 0 bases at V and 4 bases at J, with 11 bases between the two ends. Germline V gene sequence: CDR1 SGHRS, CDR2 YFSETQ. CDR3 length equals 14 residues. The CDR3 region is CASSLGQGGYEQYF. In nucleotides, the CDR3 is TGCGCCAGCAGCTTGGGTCAGGGGGGGTACGAGCAGTACTTC.

The V and J genes are TRBV7-2 and TRBJ1-1; D is perhaps TRBD1 (6 bases). There are 14 residues in the CDR3. CDR1 and CDR2 from the germline V gene are SGHTA and FQGNSA. Trimming took off 5 bases at V and 6 bases at J, with 16 bases between the two ends. This chain's CDR3 is CASSLAYGGAEAFF. The CDR3 nucleotides are TGTGCCAGCAGCCTTGCCTATGGGGGCGCTGAAGCTTTCTTT.

The rearrangement joins TRBV19 to TRBJ1-1; D gene uncertain. The CDR3 is 14 residues long. With 3 bases removed from V and 3 bases from J, the gap between germline ends came to 11 bases. Germline-derived CDR1 and CDR2 are LNHDA and SQIVND (reference sequence). The CDR3 DNA follows: TGTGCCAGTAGTATCGGGAGGGAAGACACTGAAGCTTTCTTT. The encoded protein is CASSIGREDTEAFF.

This chain joins TRBV27 and TRBJ2-7, with TRBD2 as a possible D gene (5 bases). Germline V CDR1 and CDR2: MNHEY, SMNVEV (reference sequence). The CDR3 consists of 15 residues. The V and J ends lost 3 bases and 3 bases respectively, with 15 bases between them. For the CDR3, the DNA is TGTGCCAGCAGTTTGGGGAGCGCCGAAATCTACGAGCAGTACTTC. Its translation: CASSLGSAEIYEQYF.

This sequence joins TRBV4-1 and TRBJ2-7; 8 bases match TRBD2. The length of the CDR3 is 15 residues. CDR1 MGHRA and CDR2 YSYEKL come from the germline V gene. Unmatched junction bases numbered 4, after V lost 0 bases and J lost 3 bases. Here the CDR3 DNA reads TGCGCCAGCAGCCAAGACACGCGGGAGGTCTACGAGCAGTACTTC. Its protein is CASSQDTREVYEQYF.

The chain recombines TRBV4-1 with TRBJ1-2; D is ambiguous. Germline V lookup: CDR1 MGHRA, CDR2 YSYEKL. V shed 4 bases and J shed 1 base, with 16 bases lying between them. This CDR3 is built from 16 residues. The CDR3 DNA is TGCGCCAGCAGCCCCTTCAGTGTTCGGAGTAACTATGGCTACACCTTC. It encodes CASSPFSVRSNYGYTF.

Here the CDR3 DNA reads TGCGCCAGCAGCTTGAGGATTTGGGATGAGCAGTTCTTC. Translation gives CASSLRIWDEQFF. V is TRBV5-1 and J is TRBJ2-1; D uncertain. The germline CDR1 and CDR2 sequences are SGHRS and YFSETQ. The CDR3 runs to 13 residues. The V gene lost 1 base and the J gene lost 8 bases, with 10 bases spanning the gap. Full variable domain (missing parts from reference TRBV5-1 and TRBJ2-1): KAGVTQTPRYLIKTRGQQVTLSCSPISGHRSVSWYQQTPGQGLQFLFEYFSETQRNKGNFPGRFSGRQFSNSRSEMNVSTLELGDSALYLCASSLRIWDEQFFGPGTRLTVL.

This chain connects TRBV29-1 to TRBJ2-7, with a weak D call TRBD1 (6 bases). The germline V gene has CDR1 SQVTM and CDR2 ANQGSEA. This CDR3 comprises 13 residues. Trimming cost V 3 bases and J 4 bases, with 13 bases left between them. The CDR3 DNA follows: TGCAGCGTTGATCCGGGACAAGGATACGAGCAGTACTTC. It specifies CSVDPGQGYEQYF.

A single count supports this clone. CDR3 loop: CASSRRSSNEKLFF. In DNA, the CDR3 is TGCGCCAGCAGCCGGCGAAGCTCTAATGAAAAACTGTTTTTT. The chain has TRBV5-1 and TRBJ1-4; D is undetermined. V was shortened by 4 bases and J by 3 bases, with 10 bases between the two germline ends. CDR3 length: 14 amino acids. The germline V gene encodes CDR1 SGHRS and CDR2 YFSETQ. The complete variable domain, with remaining parts taken from reference TRBV5-1 and TRBJ1-4, reads KAGVTQTPRYLIKTRGQQVTLSCSPISGHRSVSWYQQTPGQGLQFLFEYFSETQRNKGNFPGRFSGRQFSNSRSEMNVSTLELGDSALYLCASSRRSSNEKLFFGSGTQLSVL.

V and J are TRBV4-1 and TRBJ1-2; D not resolved. The V end was cut by 5 bases, the J end by 2 bases, with 12 bases between. This CDR3 is 14 amino acids long. CDR1 MGHRA and CDR2 YSYEKL come from the germline V gene. CDR3 nucleotide sequence: TGCGCCAGCAGCTCAGACCAGGACAACTATGGCTACACCTTC. Its translation: CASSSDQDNYGYTF.

This rearrangement joins TRBV4-1 to TRBJ1-5; D possibly corresponds to TRBD1 (5 bases). The CDR3 totals 14 residues. Trimming took 1 base from V and 7 from J, leaving 11 bases between them. CDR1 and CDR2 (germline): MGHRA, YSYEKL. The CDR3 region is CASSQVAGRQPQHF. The CDR3 DNA is TGCGCCAGCAGCCAAGTCGCAGGGAGACAGCCCCAGCATTTT.

The chain combines TRBV7-3 with TRBJ2-5, with D tentatively TRBD1 (6 bases). V was shortened by 3 bases and J by 2 bases, with 7 bases between the two germline ends. The CDR3 extends over 13 amino acids. In germline, CDR1 is SGHTA, CDR2 FQGTGA. This CDR3 reads CASSFDRQETQYF. Written as DNA, the CDR3 is TGTGCCAGCAGCTTCGACAGGCAAGAGACCCAGTACTTC.

The chain combines TRBV7-2 with TRBJ2-7, with D possibly matching TRBD1 (6 bases). Trimming stripped 5 bases from V and 3 bases from J, with 17 bases between. The CDR3 is made up of 15 amino acids. CDR1 and CDR2 (germline): SGHTA, FQGNSA. The CDR3 here is CASSLGAGQSYEQYF. CDR3 nucleotide sequence: TGTGCCAGCAGCCTAGGGGCAGGACAGAGCTACGAGCAGTACTTC.

The DNA for the CDR3 is TGTGCCAGCAGCTTGGGAAGGTTTTATTCACCCCTCCACTTT. It is translated as CASSLGRFYSPLHF. The chain recombines TRBV5-6 with TRBJ1-6; D is unresolved. V was clipped by 0 bases and J by 8 bases, with 9 bases between them. CDR1 and CDR2 (germline): SGHDT, YYEEEE. The CDR3 is made up of 14 amino acids.

V usage is TRBV14 and J usage is TRBJ2-7; D is ambiguous. CDR3 size: 12 residues. Germline CDR1 is SGHDN and CDR2 is FVKESK. Trimming took off 4 bases at V and 0 bases at J, with 4 bases between the two ends. The DNA for the CDR3 is TGTGCCAGCAGCCGGGTCTCCTACGAGCAGTACTTC. Encoded protein: CASSRVSYEQYF.

This clone appeared once. The sample carries other DNA sequences with the same CDR3. This chain connects TRBV15 to TRBJ1-5; D call uncertain. CDR3 length: 12 residues. V was shortened by 5 bases and J by 7 bases, with 9 bases between the two germline ends. CDR1 is LNHNV, CDR2 YYDKDF, per germline (reference sequence). Written as DNA, the CDR3 is TGTGCCACCAGCCCTCCCGGACAGCCCCAGCATTTT. This gives the protein CATSPPGQPQHF.

The chain recombines TRBV7-9 with TRBJ1-2, with 9 bases aligning to TRBD1. The CDR3 loop spans 17 amino acids. In germline, CDR1 is SEHNR, CDR2 FQNEAQ (reference sequence). The V gene end was trimmed by 2 bases and the J gene end by 4 bases; junction bases not matched to a gene: 11. The CDR3 DNA sequence: TGTGCCAGCAGCTTAACTCCCGGGACAGGGAGGGGCTATGGCTACACCTTC. Its protein is CASSLTPGTGRGYGYTF.

This clone was counted a single time. This chain links TRBV4-1 with TRBJ2-5; D remains unclear. Trimming left V 1 base short and J 2 bases short, with 5 bases between. CDR1 is MGHRA and CDR2 is YSYEKL in the germline V gene. The CDR3 extends over 13 amino acids. Here the CDR3 reads CASSQVRQETQYF. CDR3 coding DNA: TGCGCCAGCAGCCAAGTCAGACAAGAGACCCAGTACTTC.

The chain couples TRBV9 to TRBJ2-1, with D uncertain. The CDR3 loop spans 11 amino acids. The V end lost 4 bases, the J end lost 10 bases, and 9 bases lay between the germline ends. CDR1 and CDR2 (germline): SGDLS, YYNGEE. CDR3 sequence: CASSILREQFF. The CDR3 region has the DNA TGTGCCAGCAGCATCCTGCGGGAGCAGTTCTTC. The full variable domain, its missing parts supplied by reference TRBV9 and TRBJ2-1, is DSGVTQTPKHLITATGQRVTLRCSPRSGDLSVYWYQQSLDQGLQFLIQYYNGEERAKGNILERFSAQQFPDLHSELNLSSLELGDSALYFCASSILREQFFGPGTRLTVL.

The gene calls are TRBV18 and TRBJ2-7, with a tentative D call TRBD2 (6 bases). Trimming removed 6 bases at V and 6 bases at J, with 12 bases between. This CDR3 is 12 amino acids long. CDR1 KGHSH and CDR2 LQKENI come from the germline V gene. The CDR3 protein is CASSSRGGEQYF. The CDR3 bases are TGTGCCAGCTCGTCAAGGGGAGGCGAGCAGTACTTC.

The chain employs TRBV18 and TRBJ1-2; 12 nucleotides match TRBD1. Germline V CDR1 and CDR2: KGHSH, LQKENI. V lost 4 bases to trimming and J lost 5 bases; unmatched junction nucleotides: 5. The CDR3 extends over 15 amino acids. The CDR3, as DNA: TGTGCCAGCTCACTCGGGACAGGGGGCGAATATGGCTACACCTTC. Protein product: CASSLGTGGEYGYTF.

This clone has just a few counts. This chain joins TRBV12-5 and TRBJ1-1; D is undetermined. V dropped 1 base and J dropped 6 bases, with 6 bases sitting between them. CDR3 length: 12 residues. Germline loops: CDR1 LGHNT, CDR2 FRNRAP. Written as DNA, the CDR3 is TGTGCTAGTGGTTTGGGTAGCTCTGAAGCTTTCTTT. This translates into CASGLGSSEAFF.

The J gene is TRBJ2-2, the V gene TRBV18; TRBD1 agrees at 7 bases. Germline V gene lookup returns CDR1 KGHSH and CDR2 LQKENI. This CDR3 is 15 amino acids long. V shed 6 bases and J 5 bases; nucleotides not matched to a gene: 9. CDR3 DNA: TGTGCCAGCTCGCCCCGGGACAGTCTGACCGGGGAGCTGTTTTTT. Encoded protein: CASSPRDSLTGELFF.

The chain recombines TRBV29-1 with TRBJ1-4; TRBD1 might be the D (5 bases). Trimming shortened V by 7 bases and J by 3 bases, and 9 bases separated the two germline ends. CDR1 and CDR2 (germline): SQVTM, ANQGSEA. The CDR3 consists of 12 residues. This CDR3 reads CSGGRSNEKLFF. CDR3 nucleotides: TGCAGCGGGGGACGGTCTAATGAAAAACTGTTTTTT.